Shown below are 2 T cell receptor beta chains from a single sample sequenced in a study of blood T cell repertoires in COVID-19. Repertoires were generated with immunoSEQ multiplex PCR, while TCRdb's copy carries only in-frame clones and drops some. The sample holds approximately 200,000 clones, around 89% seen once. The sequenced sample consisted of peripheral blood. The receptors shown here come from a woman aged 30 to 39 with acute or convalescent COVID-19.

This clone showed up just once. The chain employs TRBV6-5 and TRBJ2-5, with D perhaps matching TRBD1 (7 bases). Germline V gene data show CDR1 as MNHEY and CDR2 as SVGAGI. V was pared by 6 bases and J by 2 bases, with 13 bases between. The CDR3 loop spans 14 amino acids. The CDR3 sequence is CASRDQGGQETQYF. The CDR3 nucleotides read TGTGCCAGCAGGGATCAGGGGGGTCAAGAGACCCAGTACTTC.

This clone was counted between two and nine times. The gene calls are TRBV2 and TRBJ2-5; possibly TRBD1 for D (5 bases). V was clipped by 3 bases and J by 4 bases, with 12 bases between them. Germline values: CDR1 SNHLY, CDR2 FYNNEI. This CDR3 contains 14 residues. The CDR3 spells CASSDQGMGETQYF. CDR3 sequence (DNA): TGTGCCAGCAGTGACCAGGGAATGGGAGAGACCCAGTACTTC.